One sample yielded the 25 T cell receptor beta chains listed below, sequenced in a study of STAT3 mutations in large granular lymphocyte leukemia. Study conclusions and caveats: At least one immunodominant TCR beta clonotype appeared in every T-cell large granular lymphocyte leukemia patient.

Profiling relied on immunoSEQ multiplex PCR, and the TCRdb table lists in-frame clones only, not all of them. The data contain around 10,000 clones, around 89% of them singletons. The antigens these receptors bind are not known. The specimen sequenced was peripheral blood mononuclear cells. The source is a man in his 60s with T-cell large granular lymphocyte leukemia. Some clones in this sample may be carry-over from other donors' samples.

This chain connects TRBV6-6 to TRBJ1-2; no definite D call. V lost 2 bases and J lost 4, with 5 bases in between. Germline CDR1 and CDR2: MNHNY and SVGAGI (reference sequence). CDR3 length: 12 amino acids. The CDR3 nucleotides are TGTGCCAGCAGTTACGGTGCCTATGGCTACACCTTC. Its protein product is CASSYGAYGYTF.

This clone was observed a single time. The rearrangement links TRBV5-4 to TRBJ2-7, with D tentatively TRBD1 (5 bases). Trimming left V 0 bases short and J 5 bases short, with 12 bases between. The CDR3 length is 14 residues. Germline V CDR1 and CDR2: SGHNT, YYREEE (reference sequence). CDR3 region: CASSLAVRVDEQYF. DNA for the CDR3: TGTGCCAGCAGCTTGGCCGTCAGGGTGGACGAGCAGTACTTC. The full variable domain, in which reference TRBV5-4 and TRBJ2-7 provide the parts outside the CDR3, is ETGVTQSPTHLIKTRGQQVTLRCSSQSGHNTVSWYQQALGQGPQFIFQYYREEENGRGNFPPRFSGLQFPNYSSELNVNALELDDSALYLCASSLAVRVDEQYFGPGTRLTVT.

The chain carries TRBV5-1 and TRBJ2-3, with D unresolved. This CDR3 has 16 amino acids. The V end was cut by 0 bases, the J end by 3 bases, with 14 bases between. Germline lookup yields CDR1 SGHRS and CDR2 YFSETQ. CDR3 nucleotides: TGCGCCAGCAGCTTGGCCAAGGGATCCCTTACAGATACGCAGTATTTT. Translation gives CASSLAKGSLTDTQYF.

This clone was picked up a small number of times. The chain has TRBV7-9 and TRBJ2-1; 10 nucleotides line up with TRBD2. Germline lookup yields CDR1 SEHNR and CDR2 FQNEAQ (reference sequence). J was trimmed by 5 bases and V by 0 bases; bases with no gene match: 4. The CDR3 is 16 residues long. CDR3 sequence (DNA): TGTGCCAGCAGCTTAGCGCTAGCGGGAGCGCACAATGAGCAGTTCTTC. Amino acid sequence: CASSLALAGAHNEQFF.

Here the CDR3 reads CASSLTGGVRRETQYF. DNA of the CDR3: TGCGCCAGCAGTCTAACGGGGGGAGTAAGGCGAGAGACCCAGTACTTC. The V call is TRBV23-1, the J call TRBJ2-5; 7 bases are a match to TRBD2. TRBV23-1 is annotated as an ORF whose role is uncertain. The CDR3 length is 16 residues. The J segment lost 4 bases and the V segment lost 4 bases, leaving 12 bases of the junction unmatched.

This clone appeared a single time. The J gene is TRBJ2-7, the V gene TRBV19; D call uncertain. The CDR3 is made up of 13 amino acids. Trimming took 0 bases from V and 1 from J, leaving 4 bases between them. The germline V gene encodes CDR1 LNHDA and CDR2 SQIVND (reference sequence). CDR3 coding DNA: TGTGCCAGTAGTATAGAAATTTCCTACGAGCAGTACTTC. Amino acid sequence: CASSIEISYEQYF.

The chain combines TRBV5-1 with TRBJ2-7; no clear D gene. Trimming removed 0 bases at V and 3 bases at J, with 10 bases between. The CDR3 is made up of 14 amino acids. The germline CDR1 and CDR2 sequences are SGHRS and YFSETQ. The chain's CDR3 is CASSLEPGYYEQYF. The CDR3 DNA is TGCGCCAGCAGCTTGGAGCCGGGCTACTACGAGCAGTACTTC.

The chain is built from TRBV5-4 and TRBJ2-5; TRBD1 or TRBD2 may be the D gene (5 bases each). CDR1 is SGHNT and CDR2 is YYREEE in the germline V gene (reference sequence). Trimming stripped 4 bases from V and 9 bases from J, with 25 bases between. This CDR3 is built from 16 residues. The CDR3 region is CASSPDRDGSRLAQYF. The CDR3, as DNA: TGTGCCAGCAGCCCCGACCGGGACGGAAGCAGGTTGGCCCAGTACTTC.

This clone was counted a single time. The genes are TRBV7-2 and TRBJ1-2; D is perhaps TRBD1 (6 bases). The germline V gene has CDR1 SGHTA and CDR2 FQGNSA. This CDR3 is 15 amino acids long. Trimming took off 5 bases at V and 10 bases at J, with 23 bases between the two ends. CDR3 sequence reads: CASSETGTPIFDYTF. CDR3 nucleotide sequence: TGTGCCAGCAGCGAAACCGGGACACCGATATTCGACTACACCTTC. Full variable domain (outside the CDR3, taken from reference TRBV7-2 and TRBJ1-2): GAGVSQSPSNKVTEKGKDVELRCDPISGHTALYWYRQSLGQGLEFLIYFQGNSAPDKSGLPSDRFSAERTGGSVSTLTIQRTQQEDSAVYLCASSETGTPIFDYTFGSGTRLTVV.

CDR3: CASSPTRDRVNQPQHF. Here the CDR3 DNA reads TGTGCCAGCAGTCCTACTAGAGACAGGGTTAATCAGCCCCAGCATTTT. V usage is TRBV7-3 and J usage is TRBJ1-5; 7 bases map to TRBD1. Germline V gene lookup returns CDR1 SGHTA and CDR2 FQGTGA. Trimming cost V 6 bases and J 4 bases; bases outside gene matches: 12. The CDR3 spans 16 residues.

This chain joins TRBV5-4 and TRBJ1-2; D call uncertain. This CDR3 spans 15 amino acids. CDR1 is SGHNT, CDR2 YYREEE, per germline (reference sequence). V was trimmed by 4 bases and J by 7 bases, leaving 20 bases between them. For the CDR3, the DNA is TGTGCCAGCAGCCCGGTCGGCGGACCCGCGGGTGGCTACACCTTC. Translated, it gives CASSPVGGPAGGYTF.

The chain joins TRBV5-4 to TRBJ2-6; TRBD1 agrees at 11 bases. This CDR3 spans 18 amino acids. V gave up 3 bases and J gave up 4 bases; unmatched junction bases: 9. Germline lookup yields CDR1 SGHNT and CDR2 YYREEE (reference sequence). The CDR3 region is CASSWGRDRGAGANVLTF. The CDR3 coding sequence is TGTGCCAGCAGCTGGGGCCGGGACAGGGGGGCCGGGGCCAACGTCCTGACTTTC.

This chain connects TRBV28 to TRBJ2-3, with no clear D. Germline V gene sequence: CDR1 MDHEN, CDR2 SYDVKM. There are 15 residues in the CDR3. V lost 4 bases and J lost 1, with 12 bases in between. The CDR3 nucleotides read TGTGCCAGCAGTTATGCGCAGCCCCGCACAGATACGCAGTATTTT. It yields the protein CASSYAQPRTDTQYF.

CDR3 sequence (DNA): TGCGCCAGCAGCGCAGACGGGTCCCGCTCTGGGGCCAACGTCCTGACTTTC. Residues: CASSADGSRSGANVLTF. This chain connects TRBV5-1 to TRBJ2-6; no firm D call. The V and J ends lost 4 bases and 0 bases respectively, with 14 bases between them. Germline CDR1 is SGHRS and CDR2 is YFSETQ. This CDR3 is 17 amino acids long.

A single count supports this clone. The rearrangement joins TRBV9 to TRBJ1-1; unclear D gene. V was trimmed by 0 bases and J by 1 base, leaving 4 bases between them. This CDR3 has 13 residues. Germline V lookup: CDR1 SGDLS, CDR2 YYNGEE. The CDR3 here is CASSVAQNTEAFF. The CDR3 nucleotides are TGTGCCAGCAGCGTAGCGCAGAACACTGAAGCTTTCTTT.

The V and J genes are TRBV7-8 and TRBJ2-3, with D possibly called TRBD1 or TRBD2 (6 bases each). Germline V CDR1 and CDR2: SGHVS, FQNEAQ. V gave up 1 base and J gave up 4 bases, with 12 bases separating them. The CDR3 has 15 amino acids. DNA for the CDR3: TGTGCCAGCAGCTTAGAGGGGGGAGTGCCAGATACGCAGTATTTT. This sequence encodes CASSLEGGVPDTQYF.

The chain links TRBV7-3 to TRBJ2-7; D not resolved. The CDR3 spans 12 residues. In germline, CDR1 is SGHTA, CDR2 FQGTGA. V lost 3 bases and J 3 bases, leaving 6 bases between the germline ends. The CDR3: CASSFSHYEQYF. CDR3 coding DNA: TGTGCCAGCAGCTTTTCCCACTACGAGCAGTACTTC.

This clone was counted a single time. The chain combines TRBV18 with TRBJ2-7; D is possibly TRBD2 (6 bases). The V end lost 3 bases, the J end lost 2 bases, and 11 bases lay between the germline ends. The CDR3 spans 14 residues. Germline CDR1 reads KGHSH; CDR2 reads LQKENI. CDR3 coding DNA: TGTGCCAGCTCACCTACTCCGGGGGCCTACGAGCAGTACTTC. This encodes CASSPTPGAYEQYF. The full variable domain, rest sourced from reference TRBV18 and TRBJ2-7, is NAGVMQNPRHLVRRRGQEARLRCSPMKGHSHVYWYRQLPEEGLKFMVYLQKENIIDESGMPKERFSAEFPKEGPSILRIQQVVRGDSAAYFCASSPTPGAYEQYFGPGTRLTVT.

The chain carries TRBV2 and TRBJ2-5, with D uncertain. Germline lookup yields CDR1 SNHLY and CDR2 FYNNEI. The CDR3 is 14 residues long. V lost 6 bases and J 3 bases, leaving 14 bases between the germline ends. This CDR3 reads CASSADLGEETQYF. The CDR3 coding sequence is TGTGCCAGCAGCGCCGACTTAGGCGAAGAGACCCAGTACTTC.

The chain carries TRBV20-1 and TRBJ2-7; D is ambiguous. V was shortened by 2 bases and J by 3 bases, with 5 bases between the two germline ends. The CDR3 extends over 11 amino acids. In germline, CDR1 is DFQATT, CDR2 SNEGSKA (reference sequence). The CDR3 DNA reads TGCAGTGCTAGACAGCTCTACGAGCAGTACTTC. Translating gives CSARQLYEQYF.

The chain combines TRBV5-1 with TRBJ2-5; 8 bases map to TRBD2. V lost 1 base and J lost 4; bases outside the gene matches: 3. Germline CDR1 reads SGHRS; CDR2 reads YFSETQ. The CDR3 loop spans 14 amino acids. In DNA form, the CDR3 reads TGCGCCAGCAGCTTGCGGGGGGGAGGAGAGACCCAGTACTTC. Amino acids: CASSLRGGGETQYF.

The rearrangement uses TRBV5-1 and TRBJ1-4; TRBD1 matches 7 bases. Germline V gives CDR1 SGHRS, CDR2 YFSETQ. The V gene end was trimmed by 7 bases and the J gene end by 5 bases; junction bases not matched to a gene: 5. The CDR3 has 13 amino acids. CDR3 nucleotide sequence: TGCGCCAGCGCCGGGACAGTCAATGAAAAACTGTTTTTT. This translates into CASAGTVNEKLFF.

The V and J genes are TRBV30 and TRBJ1-1, with 7 nucleotides matching TRBD1. Germline CDR1 is GTSNPN and CDR2 is SVGIG (reference sequence). V lost 2 bases, J lost 4 bases, and 7 bases stayed unmatched. There are 14 residues in the CDR3. CDR3 DNA sequence: TGTGCCTGGAGTTCTCTTGCAGGGGGCACTGAAGCTTTCTTT. Its translation is CAWSSLAGGTEAFF.

The J gene is TRBJ1-1, the V gene TRBV20-1; unclear D gene. Germline V gene sequence: CDR1 DFQATT, CDR2 SNEGSKA (reference sequence). Trimming left V 6 bases short and J 4 bases short, with 6 bases between. The CDR3 sequence is 10 residues long. The CDR3 protein is CSARITEAFF. The DNA for the CDR3 is TGCAGTGCGAGAATCACTGAAGCTTTCTTT.

This rearrangement joins TRBV20-1 to TRBJ2-1; 8 nucleotides agree with TRBD2. CDR1 is DFQATT and CDR2 is SNEGSKA in the germline V gene (reference sequence). The CDR3 sequence is 11 residues long. Germline trimming cut 3 bases from V and 15 bases from J; bases unmatched to any gene: 7. CDR3 DNA sequence: TGCAGTGCTAGCGCCAGCGGGAGTCTGTTCTTC. It is translated as CSASASGSLFF.